This entry concerns a single T cell receptor beta chain. This entry comes from a study of blood T cell repertoires in COVID-19. Study details: Sources were T cells, B-cell-depleted T cells, or PBMCs; the material itself was cDNA or gDNA.

A Seattle source enrolled patients during active infection and followed them longitudinally. Measured with immunoSEQ multiplex PCR; TCRdb has only the in-frame clones, and not every one. The sample records 300,000 to 400,000 clones, 90% being singletons. Germline trimming cut 5 bases from V and 6 bases from J; bases unmatched to any gene: 7. The germline V gene has CDR1 LNHDA and CDR2 SQIVND (reference sequence). This CDR3 has 13 amino acids. The sequenced material came from peripheral blood. V usage is TRBV19 and J usage is TRBJ2-7; TRBD1 aligns across 7 bases. The clonotype comes from a woman aged 25 to 39 with COVID-19, enrolled during active disease. This chain's CDR3 is CASSGRDRLEQYF. The CDR3 bases are TGTGCCAGTAGTGGCCGGGACAGACTCGAGCAGTACTTC.